This T cell receptor beta chain was profiled in a study of Graves' ophthalmopathy and Graves' hyperthyroidism. The sequenced template was RNA, covering the TCR beta CDR3 region. The workflow started with a first-round RT-PCR run with HTBI primers and then moved on to a second-round multiplex PCR. TCRdb re-called the multiplex PCR reads through MiXCR, storing one row per CDR3 protein. The table includes around 1,000,000 distinct CDR3 sequences, about 38% detected once. Germline lookup yields CDR1 SGHDT and CDR2 YYEEEE. The V end was cut by 2 bases, the J end by 0 bases, with 9 bases between. CDR3 length: 15 amino acids.

The receptor was isolated from an adult man with Graves' hyperthyroidism. This chain uses TRBV5-6 with TRBJ1-5; D gene unclear. Sequencing used peripheral blood or thyroid tissue (not recorded which). In nucleotides, the CDR3 is TGTGCCAGCAGCTTTTTCACAGCTAGCAATCAGCCCCAGCATTTT. It translates to CASSFFTASNQPQHF. Drawing the rest from reference TRBV5-6 and TRBJ1-5, the complete variable domain is DAGVTQSPTHLIKTRGQQVTLRCSPKSGHDTVSWYQQALGQGPQFIFQYYEEEERQRGNFPDRFSGHQFPNYSSELNVNALLLGDSALYLCASSFFTASNQPQHFGDGTRLSIL.